Following are 30 T cell receptor beta chains from one sample sequenced in a study of CD8 T cells in ankylosing spondylitis. Using its own MiXCR run on the 5' RACE reads, TCRdb lists one record per CDR3 protein. The data show about 240,000 distinct CDR3 sequences, with over 8.5% seen just once and around 6.8% held by the top ten. The sample comprised blood, either unsorted or a sorted T cell fraction (not recorded which). The receptor source for this set is a male donor with ankylosing spondylitis or in good health (not recorded which).

This clonotype has at least ten counts. The genes are TRBV20-1 and TRBJ2-1; D is perhaps TRBD2 (6 bases). The CDR3 loop spans 16 amino acids. Trimming left V 0 bases short and J 8 bases short, with 20 bases between. Looked up from germline, CDR1 is DFQATT and CDR2 is SNEGSKA (reference sequence). CDR3 nucleotides: TGCAGTGCTAGAGATCGGGGAGGAGGGCCTGGCCATGAGCAGTTCTTC. Translated: CSARDRGGGPGHEQFF.

This clonotype was seen ten or more times. The chain combines TRBV5-1 with TRBJ2-2, with 7 bases that match TRBD1. The ends lost 1 base at V and 3 bases at J; junction bases unmatched: 6. The CDR3 is 16 residues long. Germline V gene data show CDR1 as SGHRS and CDR2 as YFSETQ. In DNA form, the CDR3 reads TGCGCCAGCAGCTTGCTGACAGGGATGGACACCGGGGAGCTGTTTTTT. Translated: CASSLLTGMDTGELFF.

In this sample, this clonotype turned up many times. The chain links TRBV19 to TRBJ2-5; 15 nucleotides match TRBD2. Germline lookup yields CDR1 LNHDA and CDR2 SQIVND (reference sequence). CDR3 length equals 16 residues. With V trimmed by 5 bases and J by 4 bases, 5 bases remained unmatched. As DNA, the CDR3 is TGTGCCAGTAGTGACCTGGGACTAGCGGGAGGAGAGACCCAGTACTTC. Amino acids: CASSDLGLAGGETQYF.

The chain has TRBV12-3 or TRBV12-4 and TRBJ2-1, with 8 bases identical to TRBD1. J was trimmed by 8 bases and V by 9 bases; bases with no gene match: 6. The CDR3 is made up of 12 amino acids. CDR3 amino acids: CARRQGRDEQFF. In DNA form, the CDR3 reads TGTGCCAGACGACAGGGGCGGGATGAGCAGTTCTTC.

This clonotype has at least ten counts. The chain employs TRBV11-1 and TRBJ2-5; D not certain. There are 13 residues in the CDR3. V shed 1 base and J shed 2 bases, with 5 bases lying between them. Germline V CDR1 and CDR2: SGHAT, FQDESV (reference sequence). The CDR3 region has the DNA TGTGCCAGCAGCTTAGAACAGCAAGAGACCCAGTACTTC. It translates to CASSLEQQETQYF.

Many counts were recorded for this clonotype. The V gene is TRBV4-3, the J gene TRBJ1-5; D uncertain. V was pared by 0 bases and J by 11 bases, with 11 bases between. Looked up from germline, CDR1 is LGHNA and CDR2 is YSLEER. The CDR3 is 13 residues long. CDR3 in amino acids: CASSQDLREAQHF. The CDR3 DNA sequence: TGCGCCAGCAGCCAAGATCTTAGGGAGGCCCAGCATTTT.

In its sample, this clonotype was seen many times. The J gene is TRBJ1-1, the V gene TRBV12-3 or TRBV12-4; D is uncertain. The ends were cut back, 6 bases at V and 0 bases at J, with 8 bases in the middle. The CDR3 contains 13 residues. The CDR3 reads CASSLFMNTEAFF. The CDR3 nucleotides are TGTGCCAGCAGCCTTTTCATGAACACTGAAGCTTTCTTT.

This clonotype was recorded many times. V gene TRBV6-5 combines with J gene TRBJ1-2, with 9 bases fitting TRBD1. The trim removed 0 bases at V and 5 bases at J, leaving 1 base unmatched. Germline V CDR1 and CDR2: MNHEY, SVGAGI. The CDR3 runs to 14 residues. The CDR3 coding sequence is TGTGCCAGCAGTTACTCGGGACAGGGATATGGCTACACCTTC. As protein: CASSYSGQGYGYTF.

This clonotype was counted ten times or more. CDR3 sequence: CASSLDPGLGNTEAFF. The CDR3 region has the DNA TGCGCCAGCAGCTTGGATCCGGGTTTGGGGAACACTGAAGCTTTCTTT. This chain connects TRBV5-1 to TRBJ1-1; no firm D call. Trimming took 0 bases from V and 1 from J, leaving 13 bases between them. The germline V gene has CDR1 SGHRS and CDR2 YFSETQ. This CDR3 contains 16 residues.

There are many counts of this clonotype. The rearrangement links TRBV4-3 to TRBJ2-1; D is possibly TRBD2 (6 bases). CDR3 length: 15 amino acids. The ends were cut back, 0 bases at V and 5 bases at J, with 11 bases in the middle. From germline, CDR1 is LGHNA and CDR2 YSLEER. CDR3 protein: CASSQDPGLHNEQFF. In DNA, the CDR3 is TGCGCCAGCAGCCAAGATCCGGGACTTCACAATGAGCAGTTCTTC.

The V call is TRBV20-1, the J call TRBJ1-2, with 8 bases fitting TRBD1. The CDR3 is 14 amino acids. The V segment lost 0 bases and the J segment 5 bases; nucleotides outside the gene matches: 5. Germline V gene sequence: CDR1 DFQATT, CDR2 SNEGSKA (reference sequence). The CDR3 is CSARDPNRGYGYTF. CDR3 nucleotides: TGCAGTGCTAGAGATCCAAACAGGGGGTATGGCTACACCTTC.

This clonotype showed up many times. The rearrangement joins TRBV7-9 to TRBJ1-6; D is ambiguous. CDR1 is SEHNR, CDR2 FQNEAQ, per germline (reference sequence). The V gene lost 2 bases and the J gene lost 3 bases, with 8 bases spanning the gap. There are 15 residues in the CDR3. Here the CDR3 reads CASSLKGNYNSPLHF. CDR3 sequence (DNA): TGTGCCAGCAGCTTAAAAGGGAACTATAATTCACCCCTCCACTTT. Together with reference TRBV7-9 and TRBJ1-6, the CDR3 gives the full variable domain: DTGVSQNPRHKITKRGQNVTFRCDPISEHNRLYWYRQTLGQGPEFLTYFQNEAQLEKSRLLSDRFSAERPKGSFSTLEIQRTEQGDSAMYLCASSLKGNYNSPLHFGNGTRLTVT.

This clonotype was seen ten or more times. J is TRBJ1-5 and V is TRBV7-2; unclear D gene. V lost 1 base to trimming and J lost 0 bases, with 7 bases between them. The CDR3 consists of 15 residues. Germline V CDR1 and CDR2: SGHTA, FQGNSA. The CDR3 nucleotides read TGTGCCAGCAGCTTAGGAGACTATAGCAATCAGCCCCAGCATTTT. Translated, it gives CASSLGDYSNQPQHF.

There are many counts of this clonotype. This chain joins TRBV20-1 and TRBJ1-1, with no clear D. The V and J ends lost 0 bases and 2 bases respectively, with 13 bases between them. This CDR3 comprises 15 residues. Germline CDR1 reads DFQATT; CDR2 reads SNEGSKA (reference sequence). CDR3 loop: CSARDAPEVNTEAFF. CDR3 sequence (DNA): TGCAGTGCTAGAGATGCGCCGGAGGTCAACACTGAAGCTTTCTTT.

This clonotype was found many times. The V call is TRBV6-2 or TRBV6-3, the J call TRBJ2-3; 8 nucleotides agree with TRBD2. This CDR3 is 17 amino acids long. Germline V gene sequence: CDR1 MNHEY, CDR2 SVGEGT. Unmatched junction bases numbered 9, after V lost 4 bases and J lost 0 bases. CDR3 sequence (DNA): TGTGCCAGCAGTTTCCCCCACGGGGGGGTTAGCACAGATACGCAGTATTTT. Its translation is CASSFPHGGVSTDTQYF.

Ten or more counts support this clonotype. This chain connects TRBV4-3 to TRBJ1-6, with a possible D match to TRBD1 (5 bases). V dropped 1 base and J dropped 9 bases, with 16 bases sitting between them. The CDR3 has 16 amino acids. Germline V gives CDR1 LGHNA, CDR2 YSLEER. The CDR3 sequence is CASSQGQGWLFSPLHF. Here the CDR3 DNA reads TGCGCCAGCAGCCAAGGCCAGGGTTGGCTATTTTCACCCCTCCACTTT.

This clonotype was seen repeatedly, ten times or more. The genes are TRBV5-1 and TRBJ1-4, with D perhaps TRBD1 (5 bases). This CDR3 region has 16 residues. The V end was cut by 5 bases, the J end by 0 bases, with 14 bases between. Germline loops: CDR1 SGHRS, CDR2 YFSETQ. The CDR3 coding sequence is TGCGCCAGCAGGGCAGGGACCCTTGCAACTAATGAAAAACTGTTTTTT. Its translation is CASRAGTLATNEKLFF.

This clonotype was seen at least ten times. The chain has TRBV29-1 and TRBJ2-1, with D possibly being TRBD2 (5 bases). The V and J ends lost 4 bases and 0 bases respectively, with 10 bases between them. From germline, CDR1 is SQVTM and CDR2 ANQGSEA. The CDR3 spans 14 residues. CDR3 DNA: TGCAGCGTTGTACGGGGATTCTCCTACAATGAGCAGTTCTTC. Translated, it gives CSVVRGFSYNEQFF.

In this sample, this clonotype turned up many times. The gene calls are TRBV28 and TRBJ1-1; D ambiguous. The CDR3 has 15 residues. V dropped 7 bases and J dropped 0 bases, with 15 bases sitting between them. Germline V gene data show CDR1 as MDHEN and CDR2 as SYDVKM. In DNA, the CDR3 is TGTGCCAGCAATCCTACCCCAGTGATGAACACTGAAGCTTTCTTT. Translation: CASNPTPVMNTEAFF.

The chain uses TRBV7-6 and TRBJ2-1; 10 bases align to TRBD2. Looked up from germline, CDR1 is SGHVS and CDR2 is FNYEAQ. The CDR3 sequence is 15 residues long. V was pared by 4 bases and J by 4 bases, with 4 bases of the junction left unmatched. The CDR3 spells CASSSAGGKYNEQFF. The CDR3, as DNA: TGTGCCAGCAGCTCAGCGGGGGGGAAATACAATGAGCAGTTCTTC.

This clonotype was seen a few times. The chain combines TRBV7-9 with TRBJ2-7; a possible D gene is TRBD2 (6 bases). The CDR3 has 15 residues. V lost 5 bases and J 3 bases, leaving 17 bases between the germline ends. Germline V gene lookup returns CDR1 SEHNR and CDR2 FQNEAQ (reference sequence). The CDR3 DNA reads TGTGCCAGCAGCCCTCCCTCCGCGCGGGGCTACGAGCAGTACTTC. Protein product: CASSPPSARGYEQYF.

In this sample, this clonotype turned up many times. The rearrangement links TRBV4-3 to TRBJ2-7; D call uncertain. Germline lookup yields CDR1 LGHNA and CDR2 YSLEER. The CDR3 is made up of 16 amino acids. The V end lost 0 bases, the J end lost 3 bases, and 15 bases lay between the germline ends. The CDR3 region has the DNA TGCGCCAGCAGCCAAGAGACCTACCGACCCTTCTACGAGCAGTACTTC. It translates to CASSQETYRPFYEQYF.

This clonotype occurred many times. This chain links TRBV20-1 with TRBJ2-5; D is possibly TRBD1 (5 bases). The CDR3 is 12 amino acids. Germline assignment: CDR1 DFQATT and CDR2 SNEGSKA (reference sequence). Trimming took off 5 bases at V and 4 bases at J, with 11 bases between the two ends. Here the CDR3 reads CSARWQGETQYF. CDR3 sequence (DNA): TGCAGTGCTCGTTGGCAGGGAGAGACCCAGTACTTC.

This clonotype was found once. The rearrangement joins TRBV19 to TRBJ2-1; 7 bases agree with TRBD1. There are 13 residues in the CDR3. Trimming at V came to 0 bases and at J to 9 bases, leaving 2 bases not matched to a gene. Germline CDR1 and CDR2: LNHDA and SQIVND (reference sequence). CDR3 DNA: TGTGCCAGTAGTATAGACGACAGGGCTGAGCAGTTCTTC. It encodes CASSIDDRAEQFF. Combining the CDR3 with reference TRBV19 and TRBJ2-1 gives the whole variable domain DGGITQSPKYLFRKEGQNVTLSCEQNLNHDAMYWYRQDPGQGLRLIYYSQIVNDFQKGDIAEGYSVSREKKESFPLTVTSAQKNPTAFYLCASSIDDRAEQFFGPGTRLTVL.

This clonotype occurred a few times. This chain uses TRBV7-3 with TRBJ1-1; possibly TRBD1 for D (6 bases). The CDR3 has 15 residues. V lost 1 base and J lost 5, with 14 bases in between. Germline lookup yields CDR1 SGHTA and CDR2 FQGTGA. The CDR3 DNA reads TGTGCCAGCAGCTTAAATGTGGGGGGCCTGACTGAAGCTTTCTTT. Its protein product is CASSLNVGGLTEAFF.

This clonotype appeared many times. The J gene is TRBJ2-3, the V gene TRBV20-1; D might be TRBD2 (5 bases). Germline CDR1 and CDR2: DFQATT and SNEGSKA (reference sequence). This CDR3 has 11 amino acids. Trimming removed 6 bases from V and 3 bases from J, with 7 bases in between. CDR3 DNA sequence: TGCAGTGCGAGGGAGACAGATACGCAGTATTTT. Its translation: CSARETDTQYF.

This clonotype has just a few counts. V is TRBV3-1 and J is TRBJ2-1; D may be TRBD1 (5 bases). Germline V lookup: CDR1 LGHDT, CDR2 YNNKEL (reference sequence). The CDR3 spans 14 residues. Between the trimmed V and J ends, which lost 10 bases and 0 bases, there was a span of 13 bases. The CDR3 bases are TGTGCCACCAGACACAGGAGCTCCTACAATGAGCAGTTCTTC. Protein: CATRHRSSYNEQFF.

This clonotype has a count of ten or more. CDR3 in amino acids: CASSFRAGGNYNEQFF. In DNA, the CDR3 is TGCGCCAGCAGTTTCCGAGCGGGGGGAAACTACAATGAGCAGTTCTTC. The rearrangement uses TRBV5-1 and TRBJ2-1; 9 bases align to TRBD2. The CDR3 totals 16 residues. Trimming took 5 bases from V and 3 from J; bases not matched to a gene: 9. Germline loops: CDR1 SGHRS, CDR2 YFSETQ.

There are many counts of this clonotype. The V call is TRBV6-2 or TRBV6-3, the J call TRBJ2-4; D tentatively fits TRBD1 or TRBD2 (5 bases each). The V and J ends lost 5 bases and 3 bases respectively, with 20 bases between them. The CDR3 has 17 residues. CDR1 is MNHEY and CDR2 is SVGEGT in the germline V gene. CDR3 in DNA: TGTGCCAGCAGTAATCTCCGGGTTGGGGACGGCAAAAACATTCAGTACTTC. Amino acids: CASSNLRVGDGKNIQYF.

Many counts were recorded for this clonotype. The V call is TRBV7-2, the J call TRBJ1-2, with D unclear. Germline V lookup: CDR1 SGHTA, CDR2 FQGNSA. The CDR3 has 15 residues. V dropped 4 bases and J dropped 6 bases, with 18 bases sitting between them. CDR3 coding DNA: TGTGCCAGCAGCTCCAAACAGCGGTCCGCCCATGGCTACACCTTC. Protein product: CASSSKQRSAHGYTF.